This T cell receptor (beta chain) was observed in a study of radiation and T cells in renal cell carcinoma. Study-wide points: Without pretreatment biopsies, baseline tumor clonotype presence was undetermined.

TCRdb keeps only in-frame clones here, not all; method: immunoSEQ multiplex PCR. The table shows approximately 150,000 clones, with 83% occurring only once. The CDR3 runs 13 residues. Per germline, CDR1 GTSNPN and CDR2 SVGIG (reference sequence). V dropped 0 bases and J dropped 4 bases, with 9 bases sitting between them. Time point of the sample: baseline pretreatment blood. Treatment denoted: 15 Gy SBRT to primary tumor, nephrectomy 4 weeks later. Clear cell pathology was present in this patient's renal cell carcinoma. Regarding this clone: Its antigen remains unknown.

The TCR sequence derives from a woman in her fifties or sixties with renal cell carcinoma. The sample in question was blood, obtained from a patient whose treatment included radiotherapy and nephrectomy. V gene TRBV30 combines with J gene TRBJ1-2; D gene uncertain. For the CDR3, the DNA is TGTGCCTGGAGTGTAACGGGCGTCTATGGCTACACCTTC. It translates to CAWSVTGVYGYTF.